What follows is one T cell receptor (beta chain) and its context. Antigen: not known. V was clipped by 5 bases and J by 1 base; unmatched bases: 4. The CDR3 contains 14 residues. CDR1 is SGHRS, CDR2 YFSETQ, per germline. This entry belongs to a study of blood T cells in healthy people across ages. Peripheral blood samples of approximately 10 milliliters were drawn from each donor. Regarding the study as a whole: A strong correlation was seen between TCR beta diversity and naive T cell percentage.

Primed by a sample-barcoded 5' primer and a J-beta primer mix, a second PCR proceeded for about 6 to 12 cycles. TCRdb re-called the 5' RACE reads with MiXCR, one entry per CDR3 protein. In the table there are about 1.1 million distinct CDR3 sequences, less than 45% of which are singletons. The sequenced sample was blood. The J gene is TRBJ1-1, the V gene TRBV5-1; 8 nucleotides agree with TRBD1. This receptor was taken from a man aged 18 to 35 in good health. The DNA for the CDR3 is TGCGCCAGCAGATCGGGACAGGCGAACACTGAAGCTTTCTTT. Its protein is CASRSGQANTEAFF. The complete variable domain, with remaining parts taken from reference TRBV5-1 and TRBJ1-1, reads KAGVTQTPRYLIKTRGQQVTLSCSPISGHRSVSWYQQTPGQGLQFLFEYFSETQRNKGNFPGRFSGRQFSNSRSEMNVSTLELGDSALYLCASRSGQANTEAFFGQGTRLTVV.